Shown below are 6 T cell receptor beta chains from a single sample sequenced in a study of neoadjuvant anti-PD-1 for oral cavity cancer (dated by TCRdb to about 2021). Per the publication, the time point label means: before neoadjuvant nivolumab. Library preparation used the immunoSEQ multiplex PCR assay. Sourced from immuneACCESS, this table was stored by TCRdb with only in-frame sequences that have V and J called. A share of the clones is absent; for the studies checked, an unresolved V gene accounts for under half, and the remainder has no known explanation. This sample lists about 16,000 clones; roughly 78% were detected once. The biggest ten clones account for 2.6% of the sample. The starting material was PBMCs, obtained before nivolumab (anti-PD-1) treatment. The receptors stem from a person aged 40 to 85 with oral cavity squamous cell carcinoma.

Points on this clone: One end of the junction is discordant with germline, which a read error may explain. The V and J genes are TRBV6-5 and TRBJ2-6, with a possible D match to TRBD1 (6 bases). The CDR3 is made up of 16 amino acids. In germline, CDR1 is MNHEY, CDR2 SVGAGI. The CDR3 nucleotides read TGTGTCAGCAGTTTCGACTGGGGGCTGGGGGCCAACGTCCTGACTTTC. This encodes CVSSFDWGLGANVLTF.

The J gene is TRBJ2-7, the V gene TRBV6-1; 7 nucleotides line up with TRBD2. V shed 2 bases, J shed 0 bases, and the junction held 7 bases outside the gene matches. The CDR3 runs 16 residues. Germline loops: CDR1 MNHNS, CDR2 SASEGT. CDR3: CASSERSGIVSYEQYF. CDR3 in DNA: TGTGCCAGCAGTGAACGGAGCGGGATCGTCTCCTACGAGCAGTACTTC.

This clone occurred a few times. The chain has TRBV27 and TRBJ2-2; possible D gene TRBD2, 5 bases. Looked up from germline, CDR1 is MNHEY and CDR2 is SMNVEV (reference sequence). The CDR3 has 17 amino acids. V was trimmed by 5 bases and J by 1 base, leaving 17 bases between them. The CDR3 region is CASSISGFTENTGELFF. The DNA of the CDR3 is TGTGCCAGCAGTATTTCGGGGTTTACAGAGAACACCGGGGAGCTGTTTTTT.

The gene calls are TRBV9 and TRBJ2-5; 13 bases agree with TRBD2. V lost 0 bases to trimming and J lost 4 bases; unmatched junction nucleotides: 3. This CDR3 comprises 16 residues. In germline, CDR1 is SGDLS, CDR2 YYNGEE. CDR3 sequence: CASSVERTSGRETQYF. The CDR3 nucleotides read TGTGCCAGCAGCGTAGAACGGACTAGCGGGAGAGAGACCCAGTACTTC. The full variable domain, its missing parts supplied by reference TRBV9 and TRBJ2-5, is DSGVTQTPKHLITATGQRVTLRCSPRSGDLSVYWYQQSLDQGLQFLIQYYNGEERAKGNILERFSAQQFPDLHSELNLSSLELGDSALYFCASSVERTSGRETQYFGPGTRLLVL.

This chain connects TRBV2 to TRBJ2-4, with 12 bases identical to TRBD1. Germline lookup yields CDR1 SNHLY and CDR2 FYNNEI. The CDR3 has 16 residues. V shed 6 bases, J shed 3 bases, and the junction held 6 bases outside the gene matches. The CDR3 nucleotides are TGTGCCAGCAGAGGGACAGGGGGCTTGGTCAAAAACATTCAGTACTTC. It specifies CASRGTGGLVKNIQYF.

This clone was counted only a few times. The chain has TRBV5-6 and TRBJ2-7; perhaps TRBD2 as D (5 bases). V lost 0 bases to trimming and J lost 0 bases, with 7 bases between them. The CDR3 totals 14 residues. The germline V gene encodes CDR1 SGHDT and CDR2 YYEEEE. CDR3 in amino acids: CASSLGGFSYEQYF. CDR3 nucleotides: TGTGCCAGCAGCTTGGGCGGGTTCTCCTACGAGCAGTACTTC.